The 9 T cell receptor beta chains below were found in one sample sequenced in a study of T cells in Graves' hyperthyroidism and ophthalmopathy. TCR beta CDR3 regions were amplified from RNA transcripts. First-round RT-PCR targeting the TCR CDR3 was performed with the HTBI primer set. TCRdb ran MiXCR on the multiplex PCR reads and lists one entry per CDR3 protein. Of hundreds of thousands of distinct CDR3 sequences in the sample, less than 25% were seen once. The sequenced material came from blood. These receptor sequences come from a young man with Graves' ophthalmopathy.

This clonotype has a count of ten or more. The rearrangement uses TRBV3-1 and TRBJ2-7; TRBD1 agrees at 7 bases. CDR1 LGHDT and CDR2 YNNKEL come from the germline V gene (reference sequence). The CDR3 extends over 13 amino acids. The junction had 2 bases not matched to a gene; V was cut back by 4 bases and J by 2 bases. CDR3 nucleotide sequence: TGTGCCAGCAGCCGGGACAGTACCTACGAGCAGTACTTC. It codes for CASSRDSTYEQYF.

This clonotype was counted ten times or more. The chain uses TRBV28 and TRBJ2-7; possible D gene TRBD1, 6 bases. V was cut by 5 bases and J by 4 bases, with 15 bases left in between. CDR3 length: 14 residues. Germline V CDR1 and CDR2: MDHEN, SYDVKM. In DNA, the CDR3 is TGTGCCAGCAGTCCCCGACAGGAGCCGTACGAGCAGTACTTC. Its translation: CASSPRQEPYEQYF.

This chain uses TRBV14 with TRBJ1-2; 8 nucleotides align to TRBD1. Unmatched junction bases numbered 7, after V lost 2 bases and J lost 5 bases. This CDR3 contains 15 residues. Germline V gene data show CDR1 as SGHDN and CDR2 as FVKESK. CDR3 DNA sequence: TGTGCCAGCAGCCAACCGGGACAGGTCCATTATGGCTACACCTTC. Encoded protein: CASSQPGQVHYGYTF.

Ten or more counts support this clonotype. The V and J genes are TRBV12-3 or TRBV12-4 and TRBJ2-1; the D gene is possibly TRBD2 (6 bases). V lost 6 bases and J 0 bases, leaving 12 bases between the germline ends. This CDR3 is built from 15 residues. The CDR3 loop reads CASSRTISSYNEQFF. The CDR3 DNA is TGTGCCAGCAGCCGGACTATAAGCTCCTACAATGAGCAGTTCTTC.

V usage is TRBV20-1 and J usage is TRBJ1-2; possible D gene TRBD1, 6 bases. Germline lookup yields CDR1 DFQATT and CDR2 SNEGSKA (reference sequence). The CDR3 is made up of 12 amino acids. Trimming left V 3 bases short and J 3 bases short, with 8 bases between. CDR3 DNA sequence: TGCAGTGCTAGGACAGGCCACTATGGCTACACCTTC. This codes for CSARTGHYGYTF.

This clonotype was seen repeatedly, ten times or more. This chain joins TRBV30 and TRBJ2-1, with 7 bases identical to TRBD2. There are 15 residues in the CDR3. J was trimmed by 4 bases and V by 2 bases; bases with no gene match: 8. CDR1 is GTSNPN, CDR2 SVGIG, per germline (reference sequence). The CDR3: CAWSWVPSGYNEQFF. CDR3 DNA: TGTGCCTGGAGTTGGGTGCCTAGCGGATACAATGAGCAGTTCTTC.

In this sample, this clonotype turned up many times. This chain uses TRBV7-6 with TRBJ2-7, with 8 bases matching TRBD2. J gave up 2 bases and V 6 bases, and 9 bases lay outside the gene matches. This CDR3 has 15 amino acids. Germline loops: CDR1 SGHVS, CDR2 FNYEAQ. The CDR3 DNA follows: TGTGCCAGCAGTGGGGGGACTAGTGTGACCTACGAGCAGTACTTC. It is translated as CASSGGTSVTYEQYF.

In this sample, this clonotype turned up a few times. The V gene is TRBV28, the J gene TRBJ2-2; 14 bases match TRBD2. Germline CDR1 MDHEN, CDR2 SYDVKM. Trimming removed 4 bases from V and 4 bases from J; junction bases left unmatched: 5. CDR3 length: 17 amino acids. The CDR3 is CASSSGLAGDSTGELFF. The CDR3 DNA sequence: TGTGCCAGCAGTTCGGGACTAGCGGGAGACAGCACCGGGGAGCTGTTTTTT.

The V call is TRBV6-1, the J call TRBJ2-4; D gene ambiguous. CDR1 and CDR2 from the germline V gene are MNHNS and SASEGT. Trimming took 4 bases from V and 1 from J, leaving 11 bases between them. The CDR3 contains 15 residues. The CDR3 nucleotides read TGTGCCAGCAGTGTTGGGGTTAAGGCCAAAAACATTCAGTACTTC. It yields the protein CASSVGVKAKNIQYF.